The 21 T cell receptor beta chains reported below all come from one sample, sequenced in a study of OX40 agonist ivuxolimab in advanced cancers. Some clones are missing from TCRdb's copy, which holds only in-frame ones; the method was immunoSEQ multiplex PCR. The sample records approximately 15,000 clones, about 91% being singletons. The starting material was CD4+ or CD8+ T cells sorted from blood, obtained in a trial of the OX40 agonist ivuxolimab. Receptors were obtained from an adult with an advanced solid tumor such as melanoma, head and neck, liver or kidney cancer.

The J gene is TRBJ1-4, the V gene TRBV4-3, with D uncertain. Trimming took off 1 base at V and 10 bases at J, with 13 bases between the two ends. The CDR3 loop spans 14 amino acids. Per germline, CDR1 LGHNA and CDR2 YSLEER. CDR3 DNA sequence: TGCGCCAGCAGCCAAGCGGACGGTGGCGGAAAACTGTTTTTT. Residues: CASSQADGGGKLFF.

The gene calls are TRBV11-3 and TRBJ2-7; 8 positions agree with TRBD1. Germline V gene lookup returns CDR1 SGHNT and CDR2 YENEEA. This CDR3 spans 14 amino acids. V lost 3 bases, J lost 4 bases, and 5 bases stayed unmatched. CDR3 in amino acids: CASSLWTGRYEQYF. DNA of the CDR3: TGTGCCAGCAGCTTGTGGACAGGGAGGTACGAGCAGTACTTC.

This clone was detected only once. The rearrangement uses TRBV6-5 and TRBJ1-3; TRBD1 might be the D (5 bases). The V gene's germline CDR1 is MNHEY and CDR2 SVGAGI. The CDR3 is 15 residues long. V lost 5 bases and J 7 bases, leaving 18 bases between the germline ends. The CDR3 spells CASSPLGGPGNTIYF. The CDR3 DNA reads TGTGCCAGCAGTCCACTGGGGGGACCGGGGAACACCATATATTTT.

The sample holds one count of this clone. V is TRBV28 and J is TRBJ2-1; D might be TRBD1 (5 bases). Per germline, CDR1 MDHEN and CDR2 SYDVKM. This CDR3 region has 14 residues. V lost 3 bases, J lost 4 bases, and 10 bases lay in between. This chain's CDR3 is CASSFDSKYNEQFF. In nucleotides, the CDR3 is TGTGCCAGCAGTTTTGACAGTAAATACAATGAGCAGTTCTTC.

V and J are TRBV9 and TRBJ2-3; the match to TRBD2 covers 9 bases. Germline V gene data show CDR1 as SGDLS and CDR2 as YYNGEE. J was trimmed by 0 bases and V by 4 bases; bases with no gene match: 6. The CDR3 length is 16 residues. This CDR3 is CASSKYSGGSTDTQYF. DNA for the CDR3: TGTGCCAGCAGCAAATATAGCGGGGGTAGCACAGATACGCAGTATTTT.

The chain carries TRBV11-2 and TRBJ1-3; D is undetermined. The CDR3 extends over 15 amino acids. Germline V lookup: CDR1 SGHAT, CDR2 FQNNGV. Deletions cut 5 bases from V and 4 bases from J, with 15 bases between. CDR3 bases: TGTGCCAGCAGCCCCGGGATTCAGGAGGGAAACACCATATATTTT. This encodes CASSPGIQEGNTIYF. The variable domain in full, with the rest retrieved from reference TRBV11-2 and TRBJ1-3, is EAGVAQSPRYKIIEKRQSVAFWCNPISGHATLYWYQQILGQGPKLLIQFQNNGVVDDSQLPKDRFSAERLKGVDSTLKIQPAKLEDSAVYLCASSPGIQEGNTIYFGEGSWLTVV.

The chain employs TRBV4-1 and TRBJ1-2; D is ambiguous. The CDR3 runs to 16 residues. CDR1 and CDR2 from the germline V gene are MGHRA and YSYEKL. With 0 bases removed from V and 1 base from J, the gap between germline ends came to 12 bases. CDR3 sequence reads: CASSQDISSDNYGYTF. The DNA of the CDR3 is TGCGCCAGCAGCCAAGATATCAGTTCCGATAACTATGGCTACACCTTC.

This clone was observed a few times. The rearrangement uses TRBV6-5 and TRBJ2-7; maybe TRBD1 (6 bases). V was trimmed by 6 bases and J by 4 bases, leaving 13 bases between them. Germline loops: CDR1 MNHEY, CDR2 SVGAGI. The CDR3 is made up of 13 amino acids. The CDR3 DNA reads as TGTGCCAGCAGGTCAGGGGTCCCTTACGAGCAGTACTTC. Protein product: CASRSGVPYEQYF.

The chain joins TRBV28 to TRBJ1-6; D perhaps matches TRBD1 (5 bases). CDR1 is MDHEN, CDR2 SYDVKM, per germline. Trimming removed 4 bases at V and 6 bases at J, with 10 bases between. This CDR3 is 14 amino acids long. CDR3 in amino acids: CASSYPGTNSPLHF. The CDR3 DNA follows: TGTGCCAGCAGTTACCCAGGGACTAATTCACCCCTCCACTTT.

The chain carries TRBV18 and TRBJ2-1; D is unclear. V gave up 3 bases and J gave up 7 bases, with 7 bases separating them. This CDR3 spans 12 amino acids. Germline values: CDR1 KGHSH, CDR2 LQKENI. CDR3 sequence reads: CASSPALNEQFF. The DNA of the CDR3 is TGTGCCAGCTCACCCGCTTTAAATGAGCAGTTCTTC.

The V call is TRBV6-5, the J call TRBJ2-1; TRBD1 matches at 7 bases. V trimming: 4 bases; J trimming: 9 bases; junction bases outside the gene matches: 12. Germline CDR1 is MNHEY and CDR2 is SVGAGI. The CDR3 runs to 15 residues. The CDR3 region has the DNA TGTGCCAGCAGTTTCTCCAGGACAGGTTCTATTGAGCAGTTCTTC. This codes for CASSFSRTGSIEQFF.

The chain combines TRBV4-1 with TRBJ1-5, with D unresolved. CDR1 MGHRA and CDR2 YSYEKL come from the germline V gene. The ends were cut back, 1 base at V and 2 bases at J, with 3 bases in the middle. CDR3 length equals 13 residues. CDR3: CASSQGGNQPQHF. The DNA for the CDR3 is TGCGCCAGCAGCCAAGGAGGCAATCAGCCCCAGCATTTT.

The gene calls are TRBV28 and TRBJ1-2; D is perhaps TRBD1 (5 bases). The CDR3 runs 15 residues. Germline V gene lookup returns CDR1 MDHEN and CDR2 SYDVKM. V lost 5 bases and J 3 bases, leaving 16 bases between the germline ends. In nucleotides, the CDR3 is TGTGCCAGCAGTATCTCCAGGGAAGCCGACTATGGCTACACCTTC. This encodes CASSISREADYGYTF.

This chain links TRBV19 with TRBJ2-1, with a weak D call TRBD2 (6 bases). Germline lookup yields CDR1 LNHDA and CDR2 SQIVND (reference sequence). The CDR3 is 14 residues long. Trimming shortened V by 3 bases and J by 6 bases, and 12 bases separated the two germline ends. CDR3 sequence reads: CASSIRERVNEQFF. CDR3 nucleotide sequence: TGTGCCAGTAGTATTAGAGAGCGGGTCAATGAGCAGTTCTTC.

The chain recombines TRBV11-3 with TRBJ2-7; no clear D. CDR3 length: 15 amino acids. The germline V gene encodes CDR1 SGHNT and CDR2 YENEEA. V lost 1 base and J lost 1, with 11 bases in between. Written as DNA, the CDR3 is TGTGCCAGCAGCTTAGGGGATTCTATTTCCTACGAGCAGTACTTC. Translated: CASSLGDSISYEQYF.

This clone was observed a single time. This sequence joins TRBV5-6 and TRBJ2-7, with 8 bases that match TRBD2. J was trimmed by 2 bases and V by 4 bases; bases with no gene match: 17. Germline loops: CDR1 SGHDT, CDR2 YYEEEE. The CDR3 extends over 18 amino acids. The CDR3 DNA reads TGTGCCAGCAGCCCCACTATCCTAGCGGGCCGCCCCACCTACGAGCAGTACTTC. Translated: CASSPTILAGRPTYEQYF.

The gene calls are TRBV7-9 and TRBJ2-1; 8 nucleotides match TRBD2. The CDR3 spans 18 residues. The germline V gene has CDR1 SEHNR and CDR2 FQNEAQ (reference sequence). The trim removed 1 base at V and 10 bases at J, leaving 18 bases unmatched. The CDR3 reads CASSLVVWPGGRSEEQFF. The CDR3 bases are TGTGCCAGCAGCTTAGTCGTGTGGCCCGGCGGGAGGTCTGAGGAGCAGTTCTTC.

The rearrangement links TRBV28 to TRBJ2-1, with D possibly matching TRBD2 (6 bases). The CDR3 runs to 14 residues. The V and J ends lost 6 bases and 7 bases respectively, with 16 bases between them. Per the germline V gene, CDR1 is MDHEN and CDR2 is SYDVKM. In DNA form, the CDR3 reads TGTGCCAGCAGACTCCCGGGGGTTTCTAATGAGCAGTTCTTC. Protein sequence: CASRLPGVSNEQFF.

The V call is TRBV29-1, the J call TRBJ2-1; 8 bases are a match to TRBD2. The ends lost 5 bases at V and 0 bases at J; junction bases unmatched: 0. This CDR3 has 13 amino acids. The germline V gene encodes CDR1 SQVTM and CDR2 ANQGSEA. The CDR3 nucleotides read TGCAGCGTTAGCGGGAGCTCCTACAATGAGCAGTTCTTC. Residues: CSVSGSSYNEQFF.

This clone has just one count. The CDR3: CASSQTSSHEQFF. The CDR3 DNA reads TGTGCCAGCAGCCAAACTAGTAGCCATGAGCAGTTCTTC. This chain uses TRBV7-9 with TRBJ2-1; D is possibly TRBD2 (5 bases). The CDR3 extends over 13 amino acids. V lost 5 bases, J lost 8 bases, and 13 bases lay in between. Germline V lookup: CDR1 SEHNR, CDR2 FQNEAQ (reference sequence).

The gene calls are TRBV6-5 and TRBJ2-7; D uncertain. CDR3 length: 12 amino acids. Germline-derived CDR1 and CDR2 are MNHEY and SVGAGI. The V end lost 6 bases, the J end lost 4 bases, and 10 bases lay between the germline ends. CDR3 bases: TGTGCCAGCAGCCCGAACCGTTACGAGCAGTACTTC. Translation: CASSPNRYEQYF.